This TCR beta chain was captured in a study of OX40 agonist ivuxolimab in advanced cancers. Concerning this clone itself: What it recognizes is unknown.

Using immunoSEQ multiplex PCR, the repertoire was profiled, and TCRdb retains in-frame clones only, with some absent. The sample includes tens of thousands of clones, approximately 79% of them seen just once. The study's findings and limits: People who partly responded at 0.1-3.0 mg/kg had some of the least clonal expansion seen. Determination of antigen specificity was not performed for the expanded peripheral T cells.

Per germline, CDR1 LNHNV and CDR2 YYDKDF (reference sequence). This CDR3 region has 16 residues. The V end was cut by 1 base, the J end by 8 bases, with 17 bases between. This sequence joins TRBV15 and TRBJ1-4; maybe TRBD1 (5 bases). Sequences were derived from CD4+ or CD8+ T cells sorted from blood, sampled in a trial of the OX40 agonist ivuxolimab. This sequence was found in an adult with an advanced solid tumor such as melanoma, head and neck, liver or kidney cancer. The CDR3 is CATSRAARGVIEKLFF. The CDR3 DNA follows: TGTGCCACCAGCAGAGCGGCGCGGGGGGTCATAGAAAAACTGTTTTTT.